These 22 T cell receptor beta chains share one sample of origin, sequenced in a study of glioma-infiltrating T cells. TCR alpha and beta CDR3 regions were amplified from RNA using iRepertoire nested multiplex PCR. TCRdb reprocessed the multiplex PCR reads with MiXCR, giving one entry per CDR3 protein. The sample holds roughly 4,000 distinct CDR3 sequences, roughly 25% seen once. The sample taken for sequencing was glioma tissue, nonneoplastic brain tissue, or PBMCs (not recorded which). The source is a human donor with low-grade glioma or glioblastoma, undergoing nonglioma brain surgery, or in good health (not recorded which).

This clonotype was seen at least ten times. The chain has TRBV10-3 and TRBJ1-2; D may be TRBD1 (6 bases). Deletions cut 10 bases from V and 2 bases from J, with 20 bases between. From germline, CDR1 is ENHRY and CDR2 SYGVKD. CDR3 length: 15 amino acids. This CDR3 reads CATNPGQTWNYGYTF. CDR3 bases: TGTGCCACTAATCCGGGACAAACGTGGAACTATGGCTACACCTTC.

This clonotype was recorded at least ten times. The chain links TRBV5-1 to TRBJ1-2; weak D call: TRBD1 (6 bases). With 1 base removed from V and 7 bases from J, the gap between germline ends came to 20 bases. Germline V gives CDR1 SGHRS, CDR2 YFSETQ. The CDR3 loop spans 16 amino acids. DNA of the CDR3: TGCGCCAGCAGCTTGCGTATTACAGGGCGCGAGAGTGGCTACACCTTC. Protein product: CASSLRITGRESGYTF.

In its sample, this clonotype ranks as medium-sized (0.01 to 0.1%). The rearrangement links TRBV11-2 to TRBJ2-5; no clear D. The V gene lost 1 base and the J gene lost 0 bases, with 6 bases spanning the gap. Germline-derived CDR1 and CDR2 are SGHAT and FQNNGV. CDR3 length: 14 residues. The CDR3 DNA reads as TGTGCCAGCAGCTTAGTTTCGCACCAAGAGACCCAGTACTTC. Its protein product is CASSLVSHQETQYF.

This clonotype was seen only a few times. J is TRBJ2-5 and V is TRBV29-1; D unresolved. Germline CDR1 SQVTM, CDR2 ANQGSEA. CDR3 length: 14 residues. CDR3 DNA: TGCAGTTCCGTCTGGGCAGTCAATCAAGAGACCCAGTACTTC. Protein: CSSVWAVNQETQYF. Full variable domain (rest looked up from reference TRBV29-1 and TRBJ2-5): SAVISQKPSRDICQRGTSLTIQCQVDSQVTMMFWYRQQPGQSLTLIATANQGSEATYESGFVIDKFPISRPNLTFSTLTVSNMSPEDSSIYLCSSVWAVNQETQYFGPGTRLLVL.

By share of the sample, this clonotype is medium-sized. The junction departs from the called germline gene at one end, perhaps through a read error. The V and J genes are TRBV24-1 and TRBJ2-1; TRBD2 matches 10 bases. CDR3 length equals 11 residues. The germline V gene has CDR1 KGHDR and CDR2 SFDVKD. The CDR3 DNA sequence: TGCCCTAGCGGGGGCTACAATGAGCAGTTCTTC. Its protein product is CPSGGYNEQFF.

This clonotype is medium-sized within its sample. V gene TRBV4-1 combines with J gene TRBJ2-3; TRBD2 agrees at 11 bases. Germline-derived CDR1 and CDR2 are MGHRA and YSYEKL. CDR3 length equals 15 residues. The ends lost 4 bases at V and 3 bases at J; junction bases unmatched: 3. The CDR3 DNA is TGCGCCAGCAGCCTACCTAGCGGGGGGACAGATACGCAGTATTTT. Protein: CASSLPSGGTDTQYF.

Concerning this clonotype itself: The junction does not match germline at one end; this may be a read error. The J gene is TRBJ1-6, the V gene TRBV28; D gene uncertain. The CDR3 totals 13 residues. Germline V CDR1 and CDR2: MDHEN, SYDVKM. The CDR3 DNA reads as TGTGCCAGCACAGGCTTCTATAATTCACCCCTACACTTT. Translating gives CASTGFYNSPLHF.

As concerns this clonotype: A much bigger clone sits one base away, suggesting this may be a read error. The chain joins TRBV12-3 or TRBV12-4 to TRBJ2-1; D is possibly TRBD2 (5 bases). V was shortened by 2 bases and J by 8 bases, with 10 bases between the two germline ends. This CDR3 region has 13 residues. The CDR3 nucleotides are TGTGCCAGCAGTTTACCTAGCTCGGATGAGCAGTTCTTC. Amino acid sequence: CASSLPSSDEQFF.

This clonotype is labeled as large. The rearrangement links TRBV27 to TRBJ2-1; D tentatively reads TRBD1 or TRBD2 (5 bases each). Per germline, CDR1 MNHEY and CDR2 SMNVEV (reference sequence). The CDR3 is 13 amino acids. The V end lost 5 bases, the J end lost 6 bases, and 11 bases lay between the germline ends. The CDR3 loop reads CASSMGPSNEQFF. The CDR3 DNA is TGTGCCAGCAGTATGGGACCGAGCAATGAGCAGTTCTTC.

This CDR3 reads CASSQGLAEGLYNEQFF. In DNA form, the CDR3 reads TGTGCCAGCAGTCAAGGACTAGCGGAGGGCCTGTACAATGAGCAGTTCTTC. The V and J genes are TRBV6-1 and TRBJ2-1, with 10 bases identical to TRBD2. The CDR3 runs to 17 residues. Germline lookup yields CDR1 MNHNS and CDR2 SASEGT. With 5 bases clipped from V and 4 bases from J, the junction kept 11 bases outside the gene matches.

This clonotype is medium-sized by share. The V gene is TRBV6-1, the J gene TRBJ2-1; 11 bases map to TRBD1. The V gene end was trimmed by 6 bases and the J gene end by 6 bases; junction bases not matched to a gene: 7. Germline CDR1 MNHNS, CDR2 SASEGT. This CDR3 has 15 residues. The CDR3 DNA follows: TGTGCCAGCAGCCGCGGGACAGGGGGGGCCAATGAGCAGTTCTTC. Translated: CASSRGTGGANEQFF.

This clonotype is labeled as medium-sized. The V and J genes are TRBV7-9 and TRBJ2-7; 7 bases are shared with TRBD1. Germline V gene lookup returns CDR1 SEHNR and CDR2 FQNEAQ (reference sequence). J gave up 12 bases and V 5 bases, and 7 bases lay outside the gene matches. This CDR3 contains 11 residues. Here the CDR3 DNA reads TGTGCCAGCAGCCGACAGGGTCGTCCGTACTTC. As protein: CASSRQGRPYF.

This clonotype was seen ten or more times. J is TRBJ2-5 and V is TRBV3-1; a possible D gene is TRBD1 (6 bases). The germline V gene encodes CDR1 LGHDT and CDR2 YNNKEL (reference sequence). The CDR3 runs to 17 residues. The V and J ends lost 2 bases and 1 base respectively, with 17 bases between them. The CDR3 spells CASSQTGRTVPQETQYF. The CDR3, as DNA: TGTGCCAGCAGCCAAACGGGACGGACAGTTCCCCAAGAGACCCAGTACTTC.

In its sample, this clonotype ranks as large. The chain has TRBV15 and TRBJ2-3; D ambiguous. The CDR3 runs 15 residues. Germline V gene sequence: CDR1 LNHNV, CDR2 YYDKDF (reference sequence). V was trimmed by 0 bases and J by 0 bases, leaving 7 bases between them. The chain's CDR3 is CATSRDPQSTDTQYF. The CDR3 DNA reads TGTGCCACCAGCAGAGATCCACAGAGCACAGATACGCAGTATTTT. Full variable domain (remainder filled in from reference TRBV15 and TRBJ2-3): DAMVIQNPRYQVTQFGKPVTLSCSQTLNHNVMYWYQQKSSQAPKLLFHYYDKDFNNEADTPDNFQSRRPNTSFCFLDIRSPGLGDTAMYLCATSRDPQSTDTQYFGPGTRLTVL.

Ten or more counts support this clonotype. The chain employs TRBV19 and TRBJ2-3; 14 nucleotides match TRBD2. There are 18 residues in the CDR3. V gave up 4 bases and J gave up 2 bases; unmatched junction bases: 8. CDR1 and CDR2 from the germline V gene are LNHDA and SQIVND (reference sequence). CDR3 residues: CASSTQGLAGALTDTQYF. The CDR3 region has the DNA TGTGCCAGTAGTACCCAGGGACTAGCGGGGGCCCTCACAGATACGCAGTATTTT.

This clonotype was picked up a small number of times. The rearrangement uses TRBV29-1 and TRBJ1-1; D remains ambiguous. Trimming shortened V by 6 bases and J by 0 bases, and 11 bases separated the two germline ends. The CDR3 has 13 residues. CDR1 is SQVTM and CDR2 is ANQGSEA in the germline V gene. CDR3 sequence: CSVLAGLNTEAFF. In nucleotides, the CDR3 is TGCAGCGTCCTGGCCGGCCTGAACACTGAAGCTTTCTTT.

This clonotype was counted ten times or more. The CDR3: CASSESMNTEAFF. The DNA for the CDR3 is TGTGCCAGCAGTGAATCTATGAACACTGAAGCTTTCTTT. This chain uses TRBV2 with TRBJ1-1; D not resolved. The length of the CDR3 is 13 residues. The V and J ends lost 2 bases and 0 bases respectively, with 4 bases between them. CDR1 is SNHLY, CDR2 FYNNEI, per germline.

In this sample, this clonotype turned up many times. In nucleotides, the CDR3 is TGCGCCAGCAGCGGGGACGGACTTAGCACAGATACGCAGTATTTT. This codes for CASSGDGLSTDTQYF. V and J are TRBV5-1 and TRBJ2-3; D tentatively reads TRBD1 or TRBD2 (5 bases each). There are 15 residues in the CDR3. CDR1 is SGHRS, CDR2 YFSETQ, per germline. V was clipped by 4 bases and J by 0 bases, with 12 bases between them.

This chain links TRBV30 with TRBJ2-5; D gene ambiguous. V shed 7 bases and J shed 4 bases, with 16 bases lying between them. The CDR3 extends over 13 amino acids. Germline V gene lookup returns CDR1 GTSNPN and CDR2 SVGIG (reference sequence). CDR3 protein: CASPGMSGETQYF. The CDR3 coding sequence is TGTGCCTCCCCCGGAATGAGTGGAGAGACCCAGTACTTC. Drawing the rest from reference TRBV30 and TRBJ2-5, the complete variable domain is SQTIHQWPATLVQPVGSPLSLECTVEGTSNPNLYWYRQAAGRGLQLLFYSVGIGQISSEVPQNLSASRPQDRQFILSSKKLLLSDSGFYLCASPGMSGETQYFGPGTRLLVL.

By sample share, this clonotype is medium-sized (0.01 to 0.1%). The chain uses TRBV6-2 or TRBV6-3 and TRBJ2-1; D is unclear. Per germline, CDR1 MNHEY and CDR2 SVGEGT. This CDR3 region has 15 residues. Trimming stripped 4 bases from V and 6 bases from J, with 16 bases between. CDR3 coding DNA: TGTGCCAGCAGTTCGAACGGACCGCAGGTCAATGAGCAGTTCTTC. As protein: CASSSNGPQVNEQFF.

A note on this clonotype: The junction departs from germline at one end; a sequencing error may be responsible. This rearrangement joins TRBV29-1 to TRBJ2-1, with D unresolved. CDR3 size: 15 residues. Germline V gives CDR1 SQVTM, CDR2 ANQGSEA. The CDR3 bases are TGCGGCGTTCAAACATCCCAAAGCTCCTACAATGAGCAGTTCTTC. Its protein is CGVQTSQSSYNEQFF.

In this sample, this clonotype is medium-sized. CDR3 sequence reads: CASSHGQNSYEQYF. Here the CDR3 DNA reads TGTGCCAGCAGTCACGGACAGAACTCCTACGAGCAGTACTTC. The genes are TRBV27 and TRBJ2-7; possible D gene TRBD1, 6 bases. Germline CDR1 is MNHEY and CDR2 is SMNVEV (reference sequence). The length of the CDR3 is 14 residues. Trimming removed 5 bases at V and 0 bases at J, with 11 bases between.